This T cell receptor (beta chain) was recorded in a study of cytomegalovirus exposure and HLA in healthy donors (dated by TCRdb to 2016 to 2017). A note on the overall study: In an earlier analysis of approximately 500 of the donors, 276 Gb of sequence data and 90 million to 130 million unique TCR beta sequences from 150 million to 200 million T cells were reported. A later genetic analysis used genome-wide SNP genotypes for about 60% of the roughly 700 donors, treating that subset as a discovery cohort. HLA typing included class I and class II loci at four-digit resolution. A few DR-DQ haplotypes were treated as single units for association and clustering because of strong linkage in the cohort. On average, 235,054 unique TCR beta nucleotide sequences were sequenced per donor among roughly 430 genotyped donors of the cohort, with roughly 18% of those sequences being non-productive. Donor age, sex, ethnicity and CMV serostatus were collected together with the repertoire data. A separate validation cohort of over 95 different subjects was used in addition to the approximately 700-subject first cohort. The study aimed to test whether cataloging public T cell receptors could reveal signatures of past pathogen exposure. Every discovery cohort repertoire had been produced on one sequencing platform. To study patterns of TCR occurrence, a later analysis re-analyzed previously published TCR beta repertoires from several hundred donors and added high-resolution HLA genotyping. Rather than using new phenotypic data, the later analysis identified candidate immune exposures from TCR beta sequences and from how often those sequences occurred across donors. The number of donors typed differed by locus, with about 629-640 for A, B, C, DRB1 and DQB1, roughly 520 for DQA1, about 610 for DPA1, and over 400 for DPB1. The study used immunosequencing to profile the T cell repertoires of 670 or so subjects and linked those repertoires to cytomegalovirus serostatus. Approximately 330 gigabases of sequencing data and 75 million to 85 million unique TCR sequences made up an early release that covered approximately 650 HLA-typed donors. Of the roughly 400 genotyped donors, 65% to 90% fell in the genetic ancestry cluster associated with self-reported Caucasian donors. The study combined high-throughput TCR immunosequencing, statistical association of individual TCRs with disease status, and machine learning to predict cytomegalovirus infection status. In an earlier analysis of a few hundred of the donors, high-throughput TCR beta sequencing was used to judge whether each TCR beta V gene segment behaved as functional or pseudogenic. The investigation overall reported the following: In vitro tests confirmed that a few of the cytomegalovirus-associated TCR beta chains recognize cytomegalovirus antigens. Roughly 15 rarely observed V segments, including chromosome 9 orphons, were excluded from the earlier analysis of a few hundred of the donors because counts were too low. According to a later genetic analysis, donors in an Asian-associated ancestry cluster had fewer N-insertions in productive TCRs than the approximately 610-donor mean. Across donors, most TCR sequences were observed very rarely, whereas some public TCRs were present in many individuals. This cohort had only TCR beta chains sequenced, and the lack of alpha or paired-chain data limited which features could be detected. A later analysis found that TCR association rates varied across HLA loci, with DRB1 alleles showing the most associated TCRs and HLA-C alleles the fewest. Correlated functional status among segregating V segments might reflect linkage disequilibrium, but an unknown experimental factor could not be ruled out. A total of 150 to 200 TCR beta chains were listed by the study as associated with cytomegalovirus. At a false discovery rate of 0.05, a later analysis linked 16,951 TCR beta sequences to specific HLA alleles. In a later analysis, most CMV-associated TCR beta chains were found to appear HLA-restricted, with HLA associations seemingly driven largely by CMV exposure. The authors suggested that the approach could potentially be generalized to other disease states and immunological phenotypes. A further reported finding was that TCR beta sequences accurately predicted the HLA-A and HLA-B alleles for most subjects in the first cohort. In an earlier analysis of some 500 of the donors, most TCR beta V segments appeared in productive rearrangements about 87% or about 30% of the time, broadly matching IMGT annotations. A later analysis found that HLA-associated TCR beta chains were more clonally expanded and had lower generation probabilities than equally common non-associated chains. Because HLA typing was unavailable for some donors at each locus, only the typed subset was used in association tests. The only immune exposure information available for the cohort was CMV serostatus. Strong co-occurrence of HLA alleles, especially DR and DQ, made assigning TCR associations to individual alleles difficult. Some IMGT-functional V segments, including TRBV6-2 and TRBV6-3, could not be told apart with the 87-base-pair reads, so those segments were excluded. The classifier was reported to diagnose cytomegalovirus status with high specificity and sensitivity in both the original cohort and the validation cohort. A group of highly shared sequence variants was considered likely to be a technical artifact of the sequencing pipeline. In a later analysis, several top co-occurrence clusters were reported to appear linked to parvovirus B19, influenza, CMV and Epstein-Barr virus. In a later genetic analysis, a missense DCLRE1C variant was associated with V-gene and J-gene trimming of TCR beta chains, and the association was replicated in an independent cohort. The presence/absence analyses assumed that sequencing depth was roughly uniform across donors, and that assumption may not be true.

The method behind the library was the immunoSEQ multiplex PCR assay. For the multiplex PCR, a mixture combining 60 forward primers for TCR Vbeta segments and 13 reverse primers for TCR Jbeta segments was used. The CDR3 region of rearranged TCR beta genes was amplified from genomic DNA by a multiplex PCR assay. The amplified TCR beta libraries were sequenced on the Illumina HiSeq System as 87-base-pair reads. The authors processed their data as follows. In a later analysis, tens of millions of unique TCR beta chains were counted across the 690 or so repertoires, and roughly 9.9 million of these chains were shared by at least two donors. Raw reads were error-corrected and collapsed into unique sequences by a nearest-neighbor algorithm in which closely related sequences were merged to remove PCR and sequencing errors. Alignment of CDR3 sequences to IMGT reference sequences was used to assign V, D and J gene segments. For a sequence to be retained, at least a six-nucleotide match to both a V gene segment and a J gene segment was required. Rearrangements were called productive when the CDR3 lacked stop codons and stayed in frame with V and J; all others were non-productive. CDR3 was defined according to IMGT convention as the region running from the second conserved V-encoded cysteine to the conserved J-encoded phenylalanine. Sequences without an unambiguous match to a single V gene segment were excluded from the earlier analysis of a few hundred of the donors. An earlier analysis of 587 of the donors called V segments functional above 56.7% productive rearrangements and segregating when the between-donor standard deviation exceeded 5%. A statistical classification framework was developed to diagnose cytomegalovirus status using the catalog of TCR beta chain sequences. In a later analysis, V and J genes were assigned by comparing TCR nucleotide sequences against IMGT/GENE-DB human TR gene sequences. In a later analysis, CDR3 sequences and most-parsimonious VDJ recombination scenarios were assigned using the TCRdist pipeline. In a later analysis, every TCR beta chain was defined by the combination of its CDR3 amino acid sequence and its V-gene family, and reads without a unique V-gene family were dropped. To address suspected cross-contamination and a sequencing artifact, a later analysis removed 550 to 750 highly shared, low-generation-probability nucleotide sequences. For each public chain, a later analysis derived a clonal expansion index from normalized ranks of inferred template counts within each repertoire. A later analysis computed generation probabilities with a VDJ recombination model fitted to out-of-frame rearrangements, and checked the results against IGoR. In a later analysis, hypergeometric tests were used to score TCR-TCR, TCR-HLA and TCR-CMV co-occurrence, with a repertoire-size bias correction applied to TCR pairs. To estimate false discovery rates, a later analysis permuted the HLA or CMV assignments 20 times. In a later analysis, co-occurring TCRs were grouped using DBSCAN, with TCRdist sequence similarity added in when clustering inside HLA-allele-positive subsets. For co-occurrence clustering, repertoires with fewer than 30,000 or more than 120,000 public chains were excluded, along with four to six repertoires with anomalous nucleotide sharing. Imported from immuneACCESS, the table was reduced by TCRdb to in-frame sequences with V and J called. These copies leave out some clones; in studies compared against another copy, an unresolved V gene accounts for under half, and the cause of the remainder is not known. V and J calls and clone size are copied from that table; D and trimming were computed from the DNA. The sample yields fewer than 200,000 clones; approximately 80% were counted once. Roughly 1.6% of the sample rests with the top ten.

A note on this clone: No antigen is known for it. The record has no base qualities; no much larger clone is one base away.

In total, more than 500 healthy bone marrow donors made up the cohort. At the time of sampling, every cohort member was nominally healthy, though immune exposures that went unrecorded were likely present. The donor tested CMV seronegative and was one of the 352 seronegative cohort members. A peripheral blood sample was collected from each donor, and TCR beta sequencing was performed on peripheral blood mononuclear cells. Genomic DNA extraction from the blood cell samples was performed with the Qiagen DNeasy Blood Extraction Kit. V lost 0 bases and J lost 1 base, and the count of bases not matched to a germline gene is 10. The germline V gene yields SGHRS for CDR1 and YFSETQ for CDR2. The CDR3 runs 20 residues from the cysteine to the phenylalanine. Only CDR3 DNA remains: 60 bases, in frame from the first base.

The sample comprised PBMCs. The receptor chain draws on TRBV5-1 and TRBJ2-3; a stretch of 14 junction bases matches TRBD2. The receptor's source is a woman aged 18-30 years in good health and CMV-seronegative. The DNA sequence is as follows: TGCGCCAGCAGCTTGGGCCCGGGACTAGCGGGAGTGGGGGGCACAGATACGCAGTATTTT. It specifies CASSLGPGLAGVGGTDTQYF.